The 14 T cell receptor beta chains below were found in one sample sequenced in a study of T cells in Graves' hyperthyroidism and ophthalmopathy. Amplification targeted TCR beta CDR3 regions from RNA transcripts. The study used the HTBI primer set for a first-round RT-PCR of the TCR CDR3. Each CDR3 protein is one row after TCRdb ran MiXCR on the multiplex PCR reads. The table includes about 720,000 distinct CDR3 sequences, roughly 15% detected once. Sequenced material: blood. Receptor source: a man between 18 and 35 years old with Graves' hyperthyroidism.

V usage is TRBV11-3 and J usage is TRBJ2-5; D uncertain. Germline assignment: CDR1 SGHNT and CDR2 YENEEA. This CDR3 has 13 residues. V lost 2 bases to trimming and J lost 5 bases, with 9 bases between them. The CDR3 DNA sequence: TGTGCCAGCAGCTTACCCTCGGTGGAGACCCAGTACTTC. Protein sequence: CASSLPSVETQYF.

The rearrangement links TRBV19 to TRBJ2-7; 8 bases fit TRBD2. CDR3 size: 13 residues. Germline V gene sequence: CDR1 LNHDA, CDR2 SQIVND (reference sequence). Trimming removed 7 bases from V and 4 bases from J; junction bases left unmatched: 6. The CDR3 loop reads CASTESGSYEQYF. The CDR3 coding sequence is TGTGCCAGTACTGAGAGCGGGAGTTACGAGCAGTACTTC.

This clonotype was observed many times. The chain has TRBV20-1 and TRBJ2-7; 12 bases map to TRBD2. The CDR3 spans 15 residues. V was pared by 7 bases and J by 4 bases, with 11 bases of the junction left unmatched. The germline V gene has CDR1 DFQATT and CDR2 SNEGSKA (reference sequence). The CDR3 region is CSVSTGTSGPYEQYF. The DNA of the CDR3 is TGCAGTGTTAGCACCGGGACTAGCGGGCCATACGAGCAGTACTTC.

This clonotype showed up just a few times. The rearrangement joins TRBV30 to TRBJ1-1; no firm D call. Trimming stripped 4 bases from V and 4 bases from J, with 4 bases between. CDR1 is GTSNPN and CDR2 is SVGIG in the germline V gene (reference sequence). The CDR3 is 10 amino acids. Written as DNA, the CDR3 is TGTGCCTGGAAGGGCACTGAAGCTTTCTTT. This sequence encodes CAWKGTEAFF.

The CDR3 DNA follows: TGTGCCAGCAGCGTAGCTACAGGGATATCCTACGAGCAGTACTTC. Amino acids: CASSVATGISYEQYF. This chain joins TRBV9 and TRBJ2-7, with D perhaps TRBD1 (6 bases). In germline, CDR1 is SGDLS, CDR2 YYNGEE. The ends were cut back, 0 bases at V and 1 base at J, with 11 bases in the middle. CDR3 length: 15 amino acids. Together with reference TRBV9 and TRBJ2-7, the CDR3 gives the full variable domain: DSGVTQTPKHLITATGQRVTLRCSPRSGDLSVYWYQQSLDQGLQFLIQYYNGEERAKGNILERFSAQQFPDLHSELNLSSLELGDSALYFCASSVATGISYEQYFGPGTRLTVT.

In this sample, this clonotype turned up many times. CDR3 DNA: TGTGCCAGCAGCCTACTAGGATGGGATGAGCAGTTCTTC. Translation: CASSLLGWDEQFF. The J gene is TRBJ2-1, the V gene TRBV3-1; maybe TRBD2 (5 bases). V lost 4 bases to trimming and J lost 8 bases, with 12 bases between them. In germline, CDR1 is LGHDT, CDR2 YNNKEL (reference sequence). This CDR3 contains 13 residues.

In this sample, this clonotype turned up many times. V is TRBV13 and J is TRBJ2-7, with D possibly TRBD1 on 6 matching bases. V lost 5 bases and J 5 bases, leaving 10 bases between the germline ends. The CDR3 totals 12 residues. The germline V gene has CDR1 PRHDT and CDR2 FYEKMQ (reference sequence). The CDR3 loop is CASSVRGNEQYF. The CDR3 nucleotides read TGTGCCAGCAGCGTCAGGGGCAACGAGCAGTACTTC.

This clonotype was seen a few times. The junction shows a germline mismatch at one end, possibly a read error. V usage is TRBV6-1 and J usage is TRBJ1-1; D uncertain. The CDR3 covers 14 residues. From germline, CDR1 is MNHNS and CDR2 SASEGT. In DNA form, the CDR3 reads TGTGCCAGCAGTGACATGGGGAGGAACACTGAAGCTTCCTTT. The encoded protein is CASSDMGRNTEASF.

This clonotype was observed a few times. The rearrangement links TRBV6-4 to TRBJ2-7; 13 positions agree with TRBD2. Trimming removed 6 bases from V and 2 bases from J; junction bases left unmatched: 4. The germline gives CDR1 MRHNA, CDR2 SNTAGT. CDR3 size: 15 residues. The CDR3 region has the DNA TGTGCCAGCAGGGTCACTAGCGGGAGGGCCTACGAGCAGTACTTC. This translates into CASRVTSGRAYEQYF.

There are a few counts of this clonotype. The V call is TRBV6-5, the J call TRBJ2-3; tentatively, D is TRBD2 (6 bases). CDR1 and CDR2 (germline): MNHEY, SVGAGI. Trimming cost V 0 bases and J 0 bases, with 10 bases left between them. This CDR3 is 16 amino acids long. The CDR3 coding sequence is TGTGCCAGCAGTTACTCGGCGGGGAGAAGCACAGATACGCAGTATTTT. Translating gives CASSYSAGRSTDTQYF.

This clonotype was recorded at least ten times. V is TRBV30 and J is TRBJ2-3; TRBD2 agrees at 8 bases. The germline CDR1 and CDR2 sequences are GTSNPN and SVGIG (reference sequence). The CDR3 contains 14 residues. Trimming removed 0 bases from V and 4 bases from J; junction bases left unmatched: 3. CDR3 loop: CAWSVAGGADTQYF. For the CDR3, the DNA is TGTGCCTGGAGTGTGGCGGGAGGAGCAGATACGCAGTATTTT.

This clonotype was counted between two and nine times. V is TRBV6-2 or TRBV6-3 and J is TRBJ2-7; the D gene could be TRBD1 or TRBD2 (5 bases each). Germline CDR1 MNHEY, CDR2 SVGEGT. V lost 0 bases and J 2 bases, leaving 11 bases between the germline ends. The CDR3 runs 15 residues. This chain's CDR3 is CASSYSPGTTYEQYF. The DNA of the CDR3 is TGTGCCAGCAGTTACTCCCCCGGGACGACCTACGAGCAGTACTTC.

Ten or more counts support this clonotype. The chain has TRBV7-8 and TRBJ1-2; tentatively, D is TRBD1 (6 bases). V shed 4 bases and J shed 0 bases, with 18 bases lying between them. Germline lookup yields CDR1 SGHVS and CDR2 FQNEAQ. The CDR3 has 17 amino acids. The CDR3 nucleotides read TGTGCCAGCAGCTACTTTCTGCGGGGGCCGGCTAACTATGGCTACACCTTC. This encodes CASSYFLRGPANYGYTF. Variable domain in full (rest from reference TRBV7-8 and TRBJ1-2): GAGVSQSPRYKVAKRGQDVALRCDPISGHVSLFWYQQALGQGPEFLTYFQNEAQLDKSGLPSDRFFAERPEGSVSTLKIQRTQQEDSAVYLCASSYFLRGPANYGYTFGSGTRLTVV.

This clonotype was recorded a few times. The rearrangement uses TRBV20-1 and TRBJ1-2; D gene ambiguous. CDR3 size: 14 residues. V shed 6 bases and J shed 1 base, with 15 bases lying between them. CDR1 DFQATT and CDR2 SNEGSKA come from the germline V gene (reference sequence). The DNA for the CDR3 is TGCAGTGCCCTGATGGCAGGCGATAACTATGGCTACACCTTC. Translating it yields CSALMAGDNYGYTF.